This TCR beta chain was recorded in a study of vaccination and CD4 T cells after COVID-19. Findings and limits, study-wide: For convalescent patients, a median around 90% of reactive clones surfaced exclusively after vaccination.

CDR1 and CDR2 from the germline V gene are LNHNV and YYDKDF (reference sequence). V was pared by 1 base and J by 1 base, with 2 bases between. The CDR3 totals 13 residues. Documented treatment: approximately 9-day PBMC culture with coronavirus spike peptide pools or control peptides (ViraFEST assay). Before TCRs were sequenced, ViraFEST expanded antigen-specific T cells with peptide pools. Each of days 3 and 7 saw half the medium replaced by fresh IL-2 medium. The Oncomine TCR Beta short-read assay was applied to DNA of cultured CD4+ T cells. MiXCR, applied by TCRdb to the PCR reads, yields one record per CDR3 protein. The data hold around 12,000 distinct CDR3 sequences, with about 61% observed a single time. In its sample, this clonotype was seen a few times. Its cognate antigen is unknown.

The origin of this receptor is a human donor who had recovered from COVID-19. This chain links TRBV15 with TRBJ1-3; D call uncertain. Source material: CD4+ T cells from blood, cultured in vitro. Here the CDR3 reads CATSRGSGNTIYF. In DNA, the CDR3 is TGTGCCACCAGCAGAGGGTCTGGAAACACCATATATTTT. The full variable domain, completed using reference TRBV15 and TRBJ1-3, is DAMVIQNPRYQVTQFGKPVTLSCSQTLNHNVMYWYQQKSSQAPKLLFHYYDKDFNNEADTPDNFQSRRPNTSFCFLDIRSPGLGDTAMYLCATSRGSGNTIYFGEGSWLTVV.